This is a list of T cell receptor beta chains from one sample in a study of early T cells in non-severe SARS-CoV-2 infection. TCRdb called the 5' RACE reads again in MiXCR, with one record for every CDR3 protein. The data hold approximately 69,000 distinct CDR3 sequences, with around 12% observed a single time. Sequencing used whole blood, obtained at baseline. The source is an adult who was a healthcare worker with PCR-confirmed SARS-CoV-2 infection or an uninfected control (not recorded which). Each CDR3 is given with its conserved first and last residue. D genes are given only for firm matches. Expanded clones get a size class; other rows say once, few or many, or leave the size out.

few TRBJ1-2 . TRBV7-2 CASSLHRTGYGYTF TGTGCCAGCAGCTTACACCGAACTGGCTATGGCTACACCTTC
. TRBJ2-1 TRBD2 TRBV27 CASSHSTGTSVYEQFF TGTGCCAGCAGTCACTCAACCGGGACTAGCGTATATGAGCAGTTCTTC
many TRBJ2-2 TRBD1 TRBV12-3/TRBV12-4 CASTKTGANTGELFF TGTGCCAGCACGAAAACAGGGGCGAACACCGGGGAGCTGTTTTTT
few TRBJ1-5 TRBD1 TRBV7-9 CASSLDRDQQPQHF TGTGCCAGCAGCTTGGACAGGGATCAACAGCCCCAGCATTTT
few TRBJ2-3 . TRBV20-1 CSAPGVDTQYF TGCAGTGCTCCCGGGGTGGATACGCAGTATTTT
many TRBJ2-3 . TRBV11-2 CASSHPGPYTDTQYF TGTGCCAGCAGTCATCCGGGACCATACACAGATACGCAGTATTTT
. TRBJ2-7 . TRBV7-9 CASSFRGGDRSGHEQYF TGTGCCAGCAGCTTCCGAGGGGGGGACAGGTCGGGGCACGAGCAGTACTTC
. TRBJ1-4 TRBD1 TRBV7-2 CASSPPGQGGEKLFF TGTGCCAGCAGCCCCCCGGGACAGGGAGGTGAAAAACTGTTTTTT
. TRBJ1-6 . TRBV9 CASSTSSSGSPLHF TGTGCCAGCAGCACAAGTAGCAGTGGGTCACCCCTCCACTTT
. TRBJ1-4 . TRBV4-1 CASRKAGEKLFF TGCGCCAGCAGGAAGGCAGGGGAAAAACTGTTTTTT
. TRBJ1-2 . TRBV10-3 CAISDLLSNYGYTF TGTGCCATCAGTGATTTGCTATCTAACTATGGCTACACCTTC
few TRBJ1-2 TRBD1 TRBV7-9 CASSSLRDRAHGYTF TGTGCCAGCAGCTCTCTCCGGGACAGGGCCCATGGCTACACCTTC
few TRBJ2-3 . TRBV20-1 CSVEGRSTDTQYF TGCAGTGTGGAGGGAAGGAGCACAGATACGCAGTATTTT
many TRBJ1-2 . TRBV20-1 CSASWSGQKNGYTF TGCAGTGCTAGTTGGTCGGGCCAGAAAAATGGCTACACCTTC
few TRBJ1-1 . TRBV2 CASSEPPFGTEAFF TGTGCCAGCAGTGAACCCCCGTTTGGCACTGAAGCTTTCTTT
many TRBJ2-5 . TRBV27 CASSSPLRSRTQYF TGTGCCAGCAGTTCTCCCCTACGGAGCCGGACCCAGTACTTC
. TRBJ2-7 . TRBV14 CASSQSSSEQYF TGTGCCAGCAGCCAATCGAGTAGCGAGCAGTACTTC
many TRBJ2-1 . TRBV19 CASSRRGEQFF TGTGCCAGTAGTCGTAGGGGGGAGCAGTTCTTC
. TRBJ1-6 . TRBV5-1 CASSLVTDNNSPLHF TGCGCCAGCAGCTTGGTTACAGACAATAATTCACCCCTCCACTTT
many TRBJ1-2 TRBD1 TRBV27 CASTRDRNYGYTF TGTGCCAGCACCCGGGACAGAAACTATGGCTACACCTTC
few TRBJ2-7 . TRBV11-2 CASSSTGLDYEQYF TGTGCCAGCAGCTCCACGGGACTGGACTACGAGCAGTACTTC
few TRBJ2-7 . TRBV3-1 CASSHGDEQYF TGTGCCAGCAGCCACGGGGACGAGCAGTACTTC
. TRBJ2-3 . TRBV12-3/TRBV12-4 CASSLPRGTDTQYF TGTGCCAGCAGCCTGCCCCGGGGGACAGATACGCAGTATTTT
many TRBJ1-2 . TRBV6-1 CASSERTAYGYTF TGTGCCAGCAGTGAACGGACTGCCTATGGCTACACCTTC
many TRBJ1-5 TRBD1 TRBV28 CASSFMDRENQPQHF TGTGCCAGCAGTTTCATGGACAGGGAGAATCAGCCCCAGCATTTT
few TRBJ1-1 . TRBV5-1 CASSQWTMNTEAFF TGCGCCAGCAGCCAATGGACCATGAACACTGAAGCTTTCTTT
many TRBJ2-7 TRBD1 TRBV9 CASSAGQGPYEQYF TGTGCCAGCAGCGCGGGACAGGGACCCTACGAGCAGTACTTC
few TRBJ1-2 . TRBV29-1 CSVGINYGYTF TGCAGCGTAGGTATAAACTATGGCTACACCTTC
. TRBJ1-2 TRBD1 TRBV28 CASSFRDRDYTF TGTGCCAGCAGTTTCCGGGACAGAGACTACACCTTC
many TRBJ2-1 TRBD2 TRBV28 CASSFLPGLENEQFF TGTGCCAGCAGTTTCCTACCGGGACTAGAAAATGAGCAGTTCTTC
. TRBJ1-1 . TRBV11-1 CASRRERDTEAFF TGTGCCAGCAGGAGGGAGCGGGACACTGAAGCTTTCTTT
many TRBJ2-1 TRBD2 TRBV25-1 CASRRAGVDEQFF TGTGCCAGCAGAAGAGCGGGGGTCGACGAGCAGTTCTTC
many TRBJ2-5 . TRBV11-2 CASSRRGDQETQYF TGTGCCAGCAGCCGGAGGGGCGACCAAGAGACCCAGTACTTC
. TRBJ2-5 TRBD2 TRBV7-2 CASSLTRSGLAGHQETQYF TGTGCCAGCAGCTTAACCCGTTCCGGACTAGCGGGGCACCAAGAGACCCAGTACTTC
. TRBJ1-2 . TRBV9 CASSHRDGYGYTF TGTGCCAGCAGCCACCGGGACGGCTATGGCTACACCTTC
. TRBJ1-1 . TRBV21-1 CASRSDIRGGTEAFF TGTGCCAGCCGAAGCGATATCAGGGGGGGGACTGAAGCTTTCTTT
few TRBJ1-5 TRBD1 TRBV27 CASSPQGARDQPQHF TGTGCCAGCAGTCCCCAGGGGGCGCGGGATCAGCCCCAGCATTTT
. TRBJ1-4 TRBD1 TRBV6-1 CASSYAGTGGYEKLFF TGTGCCAGCAGTTACGCGGGGACAGGGGGTTACGAAAAACTGTTTTTT
. TRBJ2-1 . TRBV9 CASSVGSSSYNEQFF TGTGCCAGCAGCGTAGGGAGTTCTTCTTACAATGAGCAGTTCTTC
. TRBJ2-7 . TRBV3-1 CASSSGGGSYEQYF TGTGCCAGCAGCTCGGGTGGGGGAAGCTACGAGCAGTACTTC
few TRBJ2-2 . TRBV6-5 CASSYGANTGELFF TGTGCCAGCAGTTACGGAGCGAACACCGGGGAGCTGTTTTTT
few TRBJ1-6 . TRBV7-2 CASSLARGSPLHF TGTGCCAGCAGCTTAGCCCGGGGCTCACCCCTCCACTTT
few TRBJ2-2 . TRBV7-6 CASSLVTAGELFF TGTGCCAGCAGCTTAGTCACAGCCGGGGAGCTGTTTTTT
. TRBJ1-1 . TRBV7-8 CASSLSQPGHRNTEAFF TGTGCCAGCAGCTTATCTCAACCGGGACACAGGAACACTGAAGCTTTCTTT
few TRBJ1-1 TRBD1 TRBV12-3/TRBV12-4 CASRAGTGGPSTEAFF TGTGCCAGCAGAGCTGGGACAGGGGGTCCATCCACTGAAGCTTTCTTT
few TRBJ1-5 . TRBV25-1 CASSELVDGQPQHF TGTGCCAGCAGTGAATTGGTCGACGGTCAGCCCCAGCATTTT
. TRBJ1-6 TRBD1 TRBV28 CASSLIQGNSPLHF TGTGCCAGCAGTTTAATACAGGGGAACTCACCCCTCCACTTT
many TRBJ2-6 . TRBV4-1 CASSQAPRESSSGANVLTF TGCGCCAGCAGCCAGGCCCCCAGGGAGAGCAGCTCTGGGGCCAACGTCCTGACTTTC
few TRBJ1-2 . TRBV5-5 CASSLGYPYGYTF TGTGCCAGCAGCTTAGGGTACCCTTATGGCTACACCTTC
many TRBJ2-2 . TRBV18 CASSSAGTNFIGELFF TGTGCCAGCTCATCCGCCGGGACAAACTTTATCGGGGAGCTGTTTTTT
. TRBJ1-2 . TRBV4-1 CASSQGSGYGYTF TGCGCCAGCAGCCAAGGCTCAGGCTATGGCTACACCTTC